The source of this T cell receptor (beta chain) is a study of tumor-infiltrating lymphocytes in oesophageal squamous cell carcinoma. Notes on this clonotype: The conserved final phenylalanine or tryptophan is absent from the CDR3, which likely points to a read error. The DNA is left out, because the CDR3 cannot be placed on it with certainty; the CDR3 is given as TCRdb lists it.

TCRdb re-called the PCR reads with MiXCR, one entry per CDR3 protein. The repertoire has 18,000 or so distinct CDR3 sequences, around 44% of them found once; the top ten carry 29%. The CDR3 is 9 residues long, ends included. Per germline, CDR1 SGHAT and CDR2 FQNNGV. The rearrangement joins TRBV11-2 to TRBJ2-1; the D call TRBD2 from the table was never checked on the DNA. This receptor was obtained from a male donor with esophageal squamous cell carcinoma. What was sequenced was esophageal tumor tissue. CDR3 residues: CASSSGLAG.